These 5 T cell receptor beta chains came from one sample sequenced in a study of cytomegalovirus exposure and HLA in healthy donors. PCR primers comprised 60 Vbeta and 13 Jbeta primers. TCRdb keeps only in-frame clones here, not all; method: immunoSEQ multiplex PCR. The data hold more than 55,000 clones, with roughly 74% observed a single time. The sequencing sample was made of PBMCs. All receptors derive from a woman aged 60-75 years in good health and CMV-seropositive.

This clone has just a few counts. This chain joins TRBV5-1 and TRBJ2-1; 8 bases fit TRBD2. The CDR3 has 15 residues. Germline values: CDR1 SGHRS, CDR2 YFSETQ. Trimming removed 1 base from V and 5 bases from J; junction bases left unmatched: 5. The CDR3: CASSLRSGGDNEQFF. CDR3 nucleotide sequence: TGCGCCAGCAGCTTGCGAAGCGGGGGCGACAATGAGCAGTTCTTC.

The chain uses TRBV10-2 and TRBJ2-7; TRBD1 matches at 8 bases. Germline V CDR1 and CDR2: WSHSY, SAAADI. CDR3 length equals 12 residues. Trimming at V came to 6 bases and at J to 6 bases, leaving 4 bases not matched to a gene. CDR3 bases: TGCGCCAGCAGGACAGGGGAGAGCGAGCAGTACTTC. Amino acids: CASRTGESEQYF.

The V and J genes are TRBV12-5 and TRBJ2-2; tentatively, D is TRBD1 (7 bases). Trimming removed 1 base at V and 7 bases at J, with 13 bases between. CDR3 length equals 15 residues. Germline CDR1 LGHNT, CDR2 FRNRAP. The chain's CDR3 is CASGLGQGEVGELFF. The CDR3 DNA reads as TGTGCTAGTGGTTTGGGGCAGGGGGAGGTCGGGGAGCTGTTTTTT.

The chain has TRBV7-9 and TRBJ2-3; D ambiguous. Trimming cost V 5 bases and J 6 bases, with 12 bases left between them. The germline gives CDR1 SEHNR, CDR2 FQNEAQ (reference sequence). The CDR3 spans 13 residues. The CDR3 reads CASSPPVLDTQYF. CDR3 nucleotide sequence: TGTGCCAGCAGCCCTCCGGTACTCGATACGCAGTATTTT.

The chain couples TRBV11-1 to TRBJ2-7, with D unresolved. V dropped 3 bases and J dropped 2 bases, with 8 bases sitting between them. The CDR3 length is 13 residues. CDR1 is SGHAT and CDR2 is FQDESV in the germline V gene (reference sequence). The CDR3 spells CASSLLQTYEQYF. DNA for the CDR3: TGTGCCAGCAGCTTGCTACAGACCTACGAGCAGTACTTC.